This T cell receptor beta chain appears in the sequencing data of a study of radiotherapy plus CTLA-4 blockade in lung cancer. Assay used: immunoSEQ multiplex PCR; TCRdb lists only in-frame clones, some missing. Of roughly 53,000 clones listed, just under 85% are singletons. Germline CDR1 SGHAT, CDR2 FQNNGV. This CDR3 is built from 15 residues. Trimming stripped 1 base from V and 7 bases from J, with 14 bases between. The chain employs TRBV11-2 and TRBJ2-1; no reliable D call. This TCR came from a human donor with non-small cell lung cancer whose response to radiotherapy plus ipilimumab could not be evaluated. The material was peripheral blood, obtained from a patient treated with radiotherapy plus ipilimumab. CDR3 sequence (DNA): TGTGCCAGCAGCTTAGCATTAGACTTTAGGAATGAGCAGTTCTTC. This sequence encodes CASSLALDFRNEQFF.